This T cell receptor (beta chain) was identified during a study of vaccination effects on CD4 cells after COVID-19. For the study at large: Three patients who were convalescent were sampled early, at day +14, and again late after vaccination. After the second dose, samples were taken at median day 72. Points from the study as a whole: Limitations: small convalescent group and missing early post-infection timepoints. By a late point after vaccination, infection- and vaccine-induced clones had shrunk markedly through clonal contraction.

Assay used: immunoSEQ multiplex PCR; TCRdb lists only in-frame clones, some missing. The table records 13,000 or so clones, around 67% of them present only once. Sequencing was preceded by expansion of antigen-specific CD4+ T cells with viral peptide pools in the ViraFEST assay. Investigators separated out CD4+ T cells once approximately 10 days of culture had passed. This person caught SARS-CoV-2 sometime from March to December 2020, and PCR testing confirmed the infection. Vaccination of participants consisted of two doses of either the BNT162b2 or mRNA-1273 vaccine. This clone was seen only a few times. What it binds is unknown. CDR3 length: 13 amino acids. V dropped 8 bases and J dropped 0 bases, with 11 bases sitting between them.

The receptor was isolated from a human donor who had a prior SARS-CoV-2 infection. The chain employs TRBV12-3 or TRBV12-4 and TRBJ2-7; maybe TRBD2 (5 bases). Here the sequenced sample was CD4+ T cells from PBMCs cultured with HCoV-NL63 spike peptides, taken after COVID-19 vaccination. For the CDR3, the DNA is TGTGCCAGCGGCCGGAGGAGCTCCTACGAGCAGTACTTC. Amino acids: CASGRRSSYEQYF.